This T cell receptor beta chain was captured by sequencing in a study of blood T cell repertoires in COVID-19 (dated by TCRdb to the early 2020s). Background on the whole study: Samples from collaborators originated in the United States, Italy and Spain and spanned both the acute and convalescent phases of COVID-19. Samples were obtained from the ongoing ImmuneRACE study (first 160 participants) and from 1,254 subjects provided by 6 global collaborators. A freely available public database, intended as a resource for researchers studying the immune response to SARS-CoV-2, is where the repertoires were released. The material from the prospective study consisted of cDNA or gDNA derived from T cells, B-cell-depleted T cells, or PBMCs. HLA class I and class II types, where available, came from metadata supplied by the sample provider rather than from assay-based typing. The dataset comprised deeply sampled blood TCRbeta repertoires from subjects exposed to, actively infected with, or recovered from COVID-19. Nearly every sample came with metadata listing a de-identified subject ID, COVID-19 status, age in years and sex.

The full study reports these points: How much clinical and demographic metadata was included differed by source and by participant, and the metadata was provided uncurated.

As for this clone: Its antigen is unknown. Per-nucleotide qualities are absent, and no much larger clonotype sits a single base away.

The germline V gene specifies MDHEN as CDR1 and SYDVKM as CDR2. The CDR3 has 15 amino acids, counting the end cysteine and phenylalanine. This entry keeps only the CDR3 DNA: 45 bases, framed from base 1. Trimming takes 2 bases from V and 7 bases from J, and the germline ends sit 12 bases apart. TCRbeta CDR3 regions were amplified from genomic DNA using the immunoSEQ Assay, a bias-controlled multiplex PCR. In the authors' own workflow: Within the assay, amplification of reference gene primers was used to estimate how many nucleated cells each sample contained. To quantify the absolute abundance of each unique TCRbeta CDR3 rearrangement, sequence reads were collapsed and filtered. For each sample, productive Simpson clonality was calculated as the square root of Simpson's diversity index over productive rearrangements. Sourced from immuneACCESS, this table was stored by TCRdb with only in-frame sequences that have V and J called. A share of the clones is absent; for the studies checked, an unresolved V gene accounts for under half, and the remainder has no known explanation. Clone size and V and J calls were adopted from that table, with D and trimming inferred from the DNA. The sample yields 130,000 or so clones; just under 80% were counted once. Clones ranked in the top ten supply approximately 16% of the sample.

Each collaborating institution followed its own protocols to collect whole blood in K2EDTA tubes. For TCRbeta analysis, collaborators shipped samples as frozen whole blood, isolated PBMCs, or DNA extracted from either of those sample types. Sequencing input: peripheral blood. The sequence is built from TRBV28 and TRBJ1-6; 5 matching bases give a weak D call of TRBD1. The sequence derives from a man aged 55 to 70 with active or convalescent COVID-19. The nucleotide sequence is TGTGCCAGCAGTTTAGGGCGACAGAGAAATTCACCCCTCCACTTT. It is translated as CASSLGRQRNSPLHF.